The rows below give T cell receptor beta chains drawn from one sample of a study of T cells in Graves' hyperthyroidism and ophthalmopathy. MiXCR was run by TCRdb on the multiplex PCR reads, yielding one entry per CDR3 protein. The data show 480,000 or so distinct CDR3 sequences, roughly 45% seen once. Sequencing was carried out using peripheral blood or thyroid tissue (not recorded which). These receptor sequences come from an adult woman with Graves' disease, either hyperthyroidism or ophthalmopathy (not recorded which). The CDR3 runs from the conserved cysteine through the conserved F or W.

TRBV10-3,15,CASRSVAGGYNEQYF
TRBV25-1,13,CASDDSTSYEQYF
TRBV25-1,16,CASSESGTYDRETQYF
TRBV12-3/TRBV12-4,14,CASRTGTFAGELFF
TRBV6-5,16,CASSSASGRVQETQYF
TRBV2,18,CASSGVLWGGRSSYEQYF
TRBV7-8,17,CASSHPATSGGEETQYF
TRBV19,12,CASSQEPYEQYF
TRBV7-2,13,CASSPGPDDEQYF
TRBV28,14,CASSSGGQKYGYTF
TRBV9,13,CASSVGGPYGYTF
TRBV7-9,15,CASSPQGLGYYEQYF
TRBV7-9,15,CASSDAAGHRGKLFF
TRBV29-1,15,CSFGEGEVGNQPQHF
TRBV7-2,16,CASSLAPRELNQPQHF
TRBV15,15,CATSRTGRVGTEAFF
TRBV5-6,14,CASSFGGTADTQYF
TRBV6-5,15,CASSSYRDRNYEQYF
TRBV7-3,13,CASSPGGFYEQYF
TRBV15,16,CATSSTGGSNTGELFF
TRBV20-1,15,CSAPHGQAAGNTIYF
TRBV5-6,11,CASSVDYEQYF
TRBV29-1,14,CSVEDRRHNTEAFF
TRBV5-1,15,CASSSRVGVITEAFF
TRBV11-1,15,CASSLGQGRNYEQYF
TRBV4-2,15,CASSQAPDSVDEQYF
TRBV10-3,13,CAIRAGTPTEAFF
TRBV29-1,13,CSVEETVGNTIYF
TRBV7-2,18,CASSSFPGQYYSNQPQHF
TRBV10-3,16,CAISDQVLSMNTEAFF
TRBV7-2,15,CASSPSTRSYNEQFF
TRBV4-1,16,CASSPGYGGRQETQYF
TRBV7-2,13,CASSMTVNTEAFF
TRBV20-1,14,CSVTTGGSNQPQHF
TRBV10-3,14,CASSEGPRDDEQYF
TRBV20-1,16,CSARAAGTSGPQVQYF
TRBV4-3,15,CASSQGLAGTYEQYF
TRBV10-3,17,CAISEGMPETERYGYTF
TRBV5-1,15,CASSLVPGGNQPQHF
TRBV19,13,CASRPGTLGELFF
TRBV20-1,15,CSARMGGPNTGELFF
TRBV7-9,14,CASSLFRSTDTQYF
TRBV28,14,CASSLLAQTYEQYF
TRBV15,15,CATSRDSVTNEKLFF
TRBV7-8,15,CASSQGRLPSYEQYF